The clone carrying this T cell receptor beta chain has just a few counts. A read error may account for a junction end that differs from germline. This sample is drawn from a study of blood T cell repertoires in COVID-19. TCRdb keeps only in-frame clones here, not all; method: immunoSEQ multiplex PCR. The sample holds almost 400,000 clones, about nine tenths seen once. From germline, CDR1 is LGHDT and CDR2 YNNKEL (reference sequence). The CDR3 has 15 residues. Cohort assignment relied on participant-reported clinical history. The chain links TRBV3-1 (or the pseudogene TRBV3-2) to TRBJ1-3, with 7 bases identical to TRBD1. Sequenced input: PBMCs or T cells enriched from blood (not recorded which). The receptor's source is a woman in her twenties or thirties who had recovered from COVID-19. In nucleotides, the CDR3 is TGTGCCAGCAGCAAAGACAGGGTTCAAAGAAACACCATATATTTT. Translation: CASSKDRVQRNTIYF.